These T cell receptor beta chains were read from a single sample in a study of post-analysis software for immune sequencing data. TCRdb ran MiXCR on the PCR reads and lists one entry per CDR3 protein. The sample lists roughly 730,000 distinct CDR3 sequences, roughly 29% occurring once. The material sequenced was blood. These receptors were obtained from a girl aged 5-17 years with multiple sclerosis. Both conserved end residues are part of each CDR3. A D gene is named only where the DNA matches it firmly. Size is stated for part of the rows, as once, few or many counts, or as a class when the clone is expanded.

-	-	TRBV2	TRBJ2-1	TGTGCCAGCAGTGAATGGGATGAGCAGTTCTTC	CASSEWDEQFF
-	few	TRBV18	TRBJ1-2	TGTGCCAGCTCACGTGGTACTGAAGGGGACGGCTACACCTTC	CASSRGTEGDGYTF
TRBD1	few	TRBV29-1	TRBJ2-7	TGCAGCGCCCCGACAGGGGAAAACCCCTACGAGCAGTACTTC	CSAPTGENPYEQYF
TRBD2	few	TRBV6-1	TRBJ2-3	TGTGCCAGCAGCCTAGCGGGCCACACAGATACGCAGTATTTT	CASSLAGHTDTQYF
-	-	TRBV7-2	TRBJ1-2	TGTGCCAGCAGCTTCTCGCCCGACGTGGGCTACACCTTC	CASSFSPDVGYTF
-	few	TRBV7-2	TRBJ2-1	TGTGCCAGCAGCCAGGGACGGGCGGATCGGCAGTTCTTC	CASSQGRADRQFF
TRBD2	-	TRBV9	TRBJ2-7	TGTGCCAGCAGCGCCGACGAGCGGGAGGGCTACGAGCAGTACTTC	CASSADEREGYEQYF
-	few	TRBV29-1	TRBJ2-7	TGCAGCGTCGCCTCGCCAGGGGCCCACGAGCAGTACTTC	CSVASPGAHEQYF
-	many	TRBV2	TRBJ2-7	TGTGCCAGCAGTCGACTAGTTGACGAGCAGTACTTC	CASSRLVDEQYF
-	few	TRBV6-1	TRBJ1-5	TGTGCCAGCAATGAAGCTAATCAGCCCCAGCATTTT	CASNEANQPQHF
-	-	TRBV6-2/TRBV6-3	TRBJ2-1	TGTGCCAGCAGTCCCCCCCCCGGGGGCAATGAGCAGTTCTTC	CASSPPPGGNEQFF
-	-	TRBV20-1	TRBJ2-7	TGCAGTGCTAGGTTACCAAATAAAGAGGCCCAGTACTTC	CSARLPNKEAQYF
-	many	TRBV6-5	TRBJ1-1	TGTGCCAGCAGTTACTCCGGTGAGACTGAAGCTTTCTTT	CASSYSGETEAFF
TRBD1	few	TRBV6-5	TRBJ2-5	TGTGCCAGCAGCGAGGGGGCCCTTTTAACCCAGTACTTC	CASSEGALLTQYF
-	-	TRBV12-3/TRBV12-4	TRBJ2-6	TGTGCCAGCCCCCGGCAGGAGAGCTCTGGGGCCAACGTCCTGACTTTC	CASPRQESSGANVLTF
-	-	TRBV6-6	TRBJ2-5	TGTGCCAGCAGTTACCCCGACGAGACCCAGTACTTC	CASSYPDETQYF
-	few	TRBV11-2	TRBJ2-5	TGTGCCAGCAGCGAGCTGGGGACCAACTACGGGTACCAAGAGACCCAGTACTTC	CASSELGTNYGYQETQYF
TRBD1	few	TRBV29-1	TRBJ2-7	TGCAGCGTTGATTCTCAGGGGGCGGCCTACGAGCAGTACTTC	CSVDSQGAAYEQYF
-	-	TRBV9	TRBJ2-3	TGTGCCAGCAGCGTTCCACAGGGCCCAGATACGCAGTATTTT	CASSVPQGPDTQYF
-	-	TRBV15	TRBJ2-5	TGTGCCACCAGCAGAGTGTGGTCTGGGGAGACCCAGTACTTC	CATSRVWSGETQYF
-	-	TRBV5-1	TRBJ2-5	TGCGCCAGCAGCACTCAGCCCGGAGGGGGAGAGACCCAGTACTTC	CASSTQPGGGETQYF
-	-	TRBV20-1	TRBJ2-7	TGCAGTCGTATCGGTTCGAGTGGACAGCTCCCCGAGCAGTACTTC	CSRIGSSGQLPEQYF
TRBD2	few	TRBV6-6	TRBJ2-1	TGTGCCAGCAGTTACACAACTAGCGGGGCCCCGAATGAGCAGTTCTTC	CASSYTTSGAPNEQFF
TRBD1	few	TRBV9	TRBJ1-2	TGTGCCAGCAGCAAGGTGACAGGGGGCCAGGTCTATGGCTACACCTTC	CASSKVTGGQVYGYTF
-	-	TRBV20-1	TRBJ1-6	TGCAGTGCAATTGACAGGCCCGATTCACCCCTCCACTTT	CSAIDRPDSPLHF
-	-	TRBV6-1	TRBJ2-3	TGTGCCAGCAGTGATATCCCCCTGGGTGCAGATACGCAGTATTTT	CASSDIPLGADTQYF